Sequencing of this TCR beta chain was carried out in a study of blood T cell repertoires in COVID-19. Clones were sequenced by immunoSEQ multiplex PCR, and TCRdb holds only the in-frame ones, with some missing. Counted here are 100,000 to 150,000 clones, roughly 84% occurring once; the ten biggest clones make up approximately 12%. Germline V gives CDR1 MDHEN, CDR2 SYDVKM. Losses at the gene ends were 6 bases for V and 5 bases for J; bases not matched to a gene: 5. The CDR3 is made up of 14 amino acids. This TCR came from a young woman who had recovered from COVID-19. This chain uses TRBV28 with TRBJ2-7, with 12 bases fitting TRBD1. Sequenced input: peripheral blood. The chain's CDR3 is CASRSGQGAHEQYF. CDR3 in DNA: TGTGCCAGCAGGTCGGGACAGGGGGCCCACGAGCAGTACTTC. Looking up the rest from reference TRBV28 and TRBJ2-7 gives the full variable domain: DVKVTQSSRYLVKRTGEKVFLECVQDMDHENMFWYRQDPGLGLRLIYFSYDVKMKEKGDIPEGYSVSREKKERFSLILESASTNQTSMYLCASRSGQGAHEQYFGPGTRLTVT.